This TCR beta chain was obtained from a study of cytomegalovirus exposure and HLA in healthy donors. The primer mix had 60 Vbeta and 13 Jbeta primers. Libraries were prepared by immunoSEQ multiplex PCR; TCRdb keeps only in-frame clonotypes and omits some of them. The sample includes 150,000 to 250,000 clones, around 80% seen only once; the top ten take under 2%. Per germline, CDR1 MGHRA and CDR2 YSYEKL. The trim removed 2 bases at V and 4 bases at J, leaving 9 bases unmatched. The CDR3 length is 16 residues. A few counts support this clone. This chain uses TRBV4-1 with TRBJ2-7; 9 nucleotides agree with TRBD2. Sequencing was carried out using PBMCs. This clonotype was sampled from a man aged 25 to 40 in good health and CMV-seronegative. The CDR3 nucleotides are TGCGCCAGCAGCCAATTATTAGCGGGAGAAGGGTACGAGCAGTACTTC. Translating it yields CASSQLLAGEGYEQYF.